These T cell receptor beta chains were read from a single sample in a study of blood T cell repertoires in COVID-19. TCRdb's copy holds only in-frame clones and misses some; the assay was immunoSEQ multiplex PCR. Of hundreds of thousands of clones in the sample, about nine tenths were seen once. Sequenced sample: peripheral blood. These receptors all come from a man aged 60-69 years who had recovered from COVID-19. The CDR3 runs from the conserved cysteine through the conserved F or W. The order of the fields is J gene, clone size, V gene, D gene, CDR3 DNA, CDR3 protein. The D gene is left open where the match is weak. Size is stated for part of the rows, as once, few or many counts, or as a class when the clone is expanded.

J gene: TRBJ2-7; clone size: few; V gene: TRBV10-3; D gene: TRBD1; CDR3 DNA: TGTGCCATCAGTGAAGGGACAGGAGCCTACGAGCAGTACTTC; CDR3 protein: CAISEGTGAYEQYF
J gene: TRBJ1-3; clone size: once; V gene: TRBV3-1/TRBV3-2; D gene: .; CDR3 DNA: TGTGCCAGCAGCCAAGATCCAGGGGTTGGAAACACCATATATTTT; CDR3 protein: CASSQDPGVGNTIYF
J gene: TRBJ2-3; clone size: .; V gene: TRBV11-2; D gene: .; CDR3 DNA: TGTGCCAGCAGCTTAGTTCTGGTAGGCACAGATACGCAGTATTTT; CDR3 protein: CASSLVLVGTDTQYF
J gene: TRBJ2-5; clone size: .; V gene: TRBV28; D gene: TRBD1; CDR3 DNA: TGTGCCAGCACGCGGACAGGGGGCGAGAAGACCCAGTACTTC; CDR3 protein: CASTRTGGEKTQYF
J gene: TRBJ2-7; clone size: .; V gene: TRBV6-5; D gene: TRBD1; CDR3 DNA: TGTGCCAGCAGTTTCCGGACAGGCCCATACGAGCAGTACTTC; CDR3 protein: CASSFRTGPYEQYF
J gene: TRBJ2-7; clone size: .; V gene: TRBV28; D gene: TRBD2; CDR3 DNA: TGTGCCAGCAGTTCCCCGGGACTAGCGGGAGGCCGGGCGGGCGAGCAGTACTTC; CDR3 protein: CASSSPGLAGGRAGEQYF
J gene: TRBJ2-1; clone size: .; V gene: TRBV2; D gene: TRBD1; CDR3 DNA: TGTGCCAGCAGTTTTATGGGGACAGGCTCCTACAATGAGCAGTTCTTC; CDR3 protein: CASSFMGTGSYNEQFF
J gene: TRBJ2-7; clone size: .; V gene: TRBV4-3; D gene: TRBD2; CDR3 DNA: TGCGCCAGCAGCCAAGAGCGGGGGGCTGGGCAGTACTTC; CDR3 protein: CASSQERGAGQYF
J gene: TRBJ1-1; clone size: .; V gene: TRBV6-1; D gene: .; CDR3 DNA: TGTGCCAGCAGTGAAAGGGGGAACACTGAAGCTTTCTTT; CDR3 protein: CASSERGNTEAFF
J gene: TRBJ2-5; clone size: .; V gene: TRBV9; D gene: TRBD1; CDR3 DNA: TGTGCCAGCAGCCCACGTTTAGGACAGGGGGCCTCGGGAGAGACCCAGTACTTC; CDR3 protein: CASSPRLGQGASGETQYF
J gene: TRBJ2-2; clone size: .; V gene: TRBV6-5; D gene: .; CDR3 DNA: TGTGCCACCAAGACAGACACGAACACCGGGGAGCTGTTTTTT; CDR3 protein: CATKTDTNTGELFF
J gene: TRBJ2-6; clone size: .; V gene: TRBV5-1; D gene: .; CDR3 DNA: TGCGCCAGCAGGTTTTCCGGGACACCCGGCTCTGGGGCCAACGTCCTGACTTTC; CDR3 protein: CASRFSGTPGSGANVLTF
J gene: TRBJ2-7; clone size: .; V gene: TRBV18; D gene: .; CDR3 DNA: TGTGCCAGCTCACCACTCTTAGCCCAGGGTGACGAGCAGTACTTC; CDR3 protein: CASSPLLAQGDEQYF
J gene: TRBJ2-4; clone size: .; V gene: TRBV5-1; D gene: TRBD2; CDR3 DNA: TGCGCCAGCAGCCCGGGACTAGCGGACATTCAGTACTTC; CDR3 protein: CASSPGLADIQYF
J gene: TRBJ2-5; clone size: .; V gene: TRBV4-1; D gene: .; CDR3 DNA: TGCGCCAGCAGCCAAGATCCGGGAGCGGAGACCCAGTACTTC; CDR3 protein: CASSQDPGAETQYF
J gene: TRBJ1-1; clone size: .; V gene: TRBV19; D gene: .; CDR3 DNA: TGTGCCAGTAGTGCTGGGGGCAGAACTATGAACACTGAAGCTTTCTTT; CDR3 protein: CASSAGGRTMNTEAFF
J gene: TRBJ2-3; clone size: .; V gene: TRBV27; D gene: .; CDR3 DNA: TGTGCCAGCAGTTCACTTACCGGGTGGACAGATACGCAGTATTTT; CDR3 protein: CASSSLTGWTDTQYF
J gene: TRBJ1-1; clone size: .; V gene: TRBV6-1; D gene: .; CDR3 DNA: TGTGCCAGCAGTTCCCACACATCACTAAACACTGAAGCTTTCTTT; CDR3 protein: CASSSHTSLNTEAFF
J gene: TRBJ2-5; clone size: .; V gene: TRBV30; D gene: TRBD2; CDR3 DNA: TGTGCCTGGAGTCTGGGACTAGCAAACCAAGAGACCCAGTACTTC; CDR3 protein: CAWSLGLANQETQYF
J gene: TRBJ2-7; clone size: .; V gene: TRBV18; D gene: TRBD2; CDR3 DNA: TGTGCCAGCTCACCGCAGCGGGGGGGGCCGTACGAGCAGTACTTC; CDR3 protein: CASSPQRGGPYEQYF
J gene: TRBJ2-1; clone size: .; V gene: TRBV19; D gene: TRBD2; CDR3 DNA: TGTGCCAGTAGTATAGTAATCTTGTACTCCCCTAGCGGGACCCACAATGAGCAGTTCTTC; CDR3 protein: CASSIVILYSPSGTHNEQFF
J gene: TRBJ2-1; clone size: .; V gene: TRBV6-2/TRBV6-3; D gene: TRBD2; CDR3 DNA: TGTGCCAGCAGTTTATGGACTAGCGGGAGAAGCTCCTACAATGAGCAGTTCTTC; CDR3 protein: CASSLWTSGRSSYNEQFF
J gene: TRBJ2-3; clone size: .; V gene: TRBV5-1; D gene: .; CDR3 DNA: TGCGCCAGCAGCTTGGACGGGGGGCACACAGATACGCAGTATTTT; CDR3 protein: CASSLDGGHTDTQYF
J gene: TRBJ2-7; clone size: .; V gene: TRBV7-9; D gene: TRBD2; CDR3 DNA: TGTGCCAGCAGCAAACTAGCGGGGGGGTACGAGCAGTACTTC; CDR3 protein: CASSKLAGGYEQYF
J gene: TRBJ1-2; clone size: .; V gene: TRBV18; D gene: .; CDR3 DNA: TGTGCCAGCTCACCACTAGCACCTTATAACTATGGCTACACCTTC; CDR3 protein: CASSPLAPYNYGYTF
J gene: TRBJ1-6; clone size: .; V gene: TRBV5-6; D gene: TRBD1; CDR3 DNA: TGTGCCAGCAGCACAGGACAGGGGAGACCCCTCCACTTT; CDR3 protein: CASSTGQGRPLHF
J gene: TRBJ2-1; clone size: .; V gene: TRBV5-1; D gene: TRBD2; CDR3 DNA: TGCGCCAGCAGCCAAGGACTAGCGGGCAATGAGCAGTTCTTC; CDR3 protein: CASSQGLAGNEQFF
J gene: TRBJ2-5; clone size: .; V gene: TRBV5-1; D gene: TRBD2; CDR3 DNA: TGCGCCAGCAAGATCGGGGGGGTACAAGAGACCCAGTACTTC; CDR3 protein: CASKIGGVQETQYF
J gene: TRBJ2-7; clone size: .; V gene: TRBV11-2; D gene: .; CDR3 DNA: TGTGCCAGCAGCTTATCGCGGGCTCGGTACGAGCAGTACTTC; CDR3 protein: CASSLSRARYEQYF
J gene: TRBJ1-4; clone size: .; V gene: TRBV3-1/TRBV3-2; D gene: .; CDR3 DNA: TGTGCCAGCAGCCAAGATAAGGGGGTAACTAATGAAAAACTGTTTTTT; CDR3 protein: CASSQDKGVTNEKLFF
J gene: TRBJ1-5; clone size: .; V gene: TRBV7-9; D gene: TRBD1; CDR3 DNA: TGTGCCAGCAGCCGGGACAGGGGACAGGGTCAGCCCCAGCATTTT; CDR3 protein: CASSRDRGQGQPQHF
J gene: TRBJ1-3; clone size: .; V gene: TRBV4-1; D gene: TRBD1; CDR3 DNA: TGCGCCAGCAGCCAAGGGGGACAGACGGGAAACACCATATATTTT; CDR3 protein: CASSQGGQTGNTIYF
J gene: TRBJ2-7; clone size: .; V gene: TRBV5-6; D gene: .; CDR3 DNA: TGTGCCAGCAGCTTGGCAGGGCTAACTACCGAGCAGTACTTC; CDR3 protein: CASSLAGLTTEQYF
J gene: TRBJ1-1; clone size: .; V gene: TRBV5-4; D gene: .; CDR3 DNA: TGTGCCAGCAGCTTAAACAGGGAGGGCACTGAAGCTTTCTTT; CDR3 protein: CASSLNREGTEAFF
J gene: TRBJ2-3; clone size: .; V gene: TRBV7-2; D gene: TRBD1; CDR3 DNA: TGTGCCAGCAGCTTGTTTCAGGGGGCAGATACGCAGTATTTT; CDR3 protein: CASSLFQGADTQYF
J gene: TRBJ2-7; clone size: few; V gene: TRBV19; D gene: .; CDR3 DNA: TGTGCCAGTAGTAGGACAGCTTCCCCTTCCTACGAGCAGTACTTC; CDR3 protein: CASSRTASPSYEQYF
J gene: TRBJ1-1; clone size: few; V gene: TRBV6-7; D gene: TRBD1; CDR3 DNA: TGTGCCAGCAGTTGCAGGGACAGAGTCGACACTGAAGCTTTCTTT; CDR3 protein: CASSCRDRVDTEAFF
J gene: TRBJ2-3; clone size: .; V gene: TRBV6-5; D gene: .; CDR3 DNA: TGTGCCAGCACATGGGGGCCAACAGATACGCAGTATTTT; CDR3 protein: CASTWGPTDTQYF
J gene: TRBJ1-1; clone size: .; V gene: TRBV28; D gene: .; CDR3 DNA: TGTGCCAGCAGTCTGCGGGCACAAGGACGGATGAACACTGAAGCTTTCTTT; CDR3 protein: CASSLRAQGRMNTEAFF
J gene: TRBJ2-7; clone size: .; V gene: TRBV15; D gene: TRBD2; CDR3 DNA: TGTGCCACCAGCAGAGGCGCGACTAGCGCTTCCTACGAGCAGTACTTC; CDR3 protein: CATSRGATSASYEQYF
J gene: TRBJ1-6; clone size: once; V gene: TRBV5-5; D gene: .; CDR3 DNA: TGTGCCAGCAGCTTGGTGCGGGACTCCTATAATTCACCCCTCCACTTT; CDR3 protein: CASSLVRDSYNSPLHF
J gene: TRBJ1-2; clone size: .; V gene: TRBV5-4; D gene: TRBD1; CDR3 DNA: TGTGCCAGCACCGACCGGGACAGACCCTATGGCTACACCTTC; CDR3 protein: CASTDRDRPYGYTF
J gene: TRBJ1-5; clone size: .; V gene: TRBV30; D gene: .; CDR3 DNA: TGTGCCTGGGGCAGAGCAGGGGCGGAGAGCAATCAGCCCCAGCATTTT; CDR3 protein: CAWGRAGAESNQPQHF
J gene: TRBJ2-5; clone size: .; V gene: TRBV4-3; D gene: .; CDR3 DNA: TGCGCCAGCAGCCAAGAAGGACTGGGGGGCCAAGAGACCCAGTACTTC; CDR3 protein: CASSQEGLGGQETQYF